This T cell receptor beta chain was retrieved from a study of post-analysis software for immune sequencing data. Study outcomes and limitations: In patients, about 5 TRBV segments were more frequent than in controls, with TRBV5-6, TRBV5-1 and TRBV20-1 among them.

About this clonotype itself: The antigen is unknown.

This CDR3 contains 15 residues. Trimming at V came to 2 bases and at J to 0 bases, leaving 2 bases not matched to a gene. The germline V gene has CDR1 DFQATT and CDR2 SNEGSKA (reference sequence). Each TCR beta cDNA library carried unique molecular identifiers. TCRdb analysed the PCR reads with MiXCR anew, one entry per CDR3 protein. Among roughly 400,000 distinct CDR3 sequences, more than 30% were seen once, and the ten largest hold 7.6%. What was sequenced was blood. This TCR came from a girl under 10 years old with multiple sclerosis. J is TRBJ2-2 and V is TRBV20-1, with TRBD2 identical over 8 bases. The CDR3: CSARKAGANTGELFF. In DNA form, the CDR3 reads TGCAGTGCTAGAAAAGCGGGGGCGAACACCGGGGAGCTGTTTTTT.